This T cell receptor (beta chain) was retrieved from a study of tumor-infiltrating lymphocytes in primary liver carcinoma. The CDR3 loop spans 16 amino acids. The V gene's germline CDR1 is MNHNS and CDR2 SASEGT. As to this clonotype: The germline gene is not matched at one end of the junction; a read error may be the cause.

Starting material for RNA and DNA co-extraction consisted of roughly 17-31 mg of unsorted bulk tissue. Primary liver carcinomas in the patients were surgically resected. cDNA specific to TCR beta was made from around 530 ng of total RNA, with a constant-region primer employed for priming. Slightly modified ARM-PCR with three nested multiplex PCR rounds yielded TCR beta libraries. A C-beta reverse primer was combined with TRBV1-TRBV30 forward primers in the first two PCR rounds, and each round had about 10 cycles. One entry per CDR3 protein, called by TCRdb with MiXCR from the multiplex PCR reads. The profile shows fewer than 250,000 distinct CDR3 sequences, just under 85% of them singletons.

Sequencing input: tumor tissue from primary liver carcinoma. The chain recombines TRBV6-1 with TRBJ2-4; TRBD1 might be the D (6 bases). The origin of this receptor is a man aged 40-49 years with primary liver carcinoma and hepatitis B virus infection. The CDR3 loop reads CVSSATRGFGKNTQYF. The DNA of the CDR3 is TGTGTCAGCAGTGCCACAAGGGGGTTCGGCAAAAACACTCAGTACTTC.